The 12 T cell receptor beta chains below come from one sample, sequenced in a study of molecular identifiers for immune sequencing clone quantification. TCRdb reanalysed the PCR reads using MiXCR and keeps one entry per CDR3 protein. The table lists 350,000 or so distinct CDR3 sequences, about 22% of them singletons, with approximately 0.83% in the top ten. The sequencing sample was made of naive CD8+ T cells from blood, with Jurkat cell RNA spiked in. Subset reported: FACS-sorted CD8+CD4-CCR7+CD45RA+ naive T cells. The receptors originated from a human donor in good health. Some libraries in this study had Jurkat cell RNA spiked in.

The sample holds a few counts of this clonotype. This chain joins TRBV6-1 and TRBJ1-1; D call uncertain. CDR1 is MNHNS and CDR2 is SASEGT in the germline V gene. The CDR3 is 14 residues long. Trimming removed 0 bases from V and 1 base from J, with 6 bases in between. CDR3 sequence reads: CASSEARGNTEAFF. In DNA form, the CDR3 reads TGTGCCAGCAGTGAAGCTCGGGGGAACACTGAAGCTTTCTTT.

The genes are TRBV10-3 and TRBJ2-3; D gene uncertain. V was cut by 4 bases and J by 3 bases, with 8 bases left in between. This CDR3 comprises 13 residues. Per the germline V gene, CDR1 is ENHRY and CDR2 is SYGVKD. The CDR3 bases are TGTGCCATCAGTGGTCCTGGAACAGATACGCAGTATTTT. It codes for CAISGPGTDTQYF.

At least ten counts were recorded for this clonotype. V and J are TRBV25-1 and TRBJ2-6; D remains unclear. Trimming removed 2 bases from V and 2 bases from J, with 13 bases in between. Germline values: CDR1 MGHDK, CDR2 SYGVNS. The CDR3 sequence is 17 residues long. Written as DNA, the CDR3 is TGTGCCAGCAGTGAACGAGAAGGGCTCACTGGGGCCAACGTCCTGACTTTC. Encoded protein: CASSEREGLTGANVLTF.

This clonotype was observed at least ten times. The chain is built from TRBV5-1 and TRBJ1-1, with TRBD1 matching over 11 bases. Germline V gene sequence: CDR1 SGHRS, CDR2 YFSETQ. The CDR3 is made up of 16 amino acids. Trimming at V came to 0 bases and at J to 0 bases, leaving 1 base not matched to a gene. This CDR3 reads CASSLGDRGVNTEAFF. CDR3 sequence (DNA): TGCGCCAGCAGCTTGGGGGACAGGGGGGTGAACACTGAAGCTTTCTTT.

The sample holds many counts of this clonotype. This chain connects TRBV13 to TRBJ1-6; D remains unclear. V gave up 0 bases and J gave up 7 bases, with 10 bases separating them. The CDR3 has 15 amino acids. CDR1 PRHDT and CDR2 FYEKMQ come from the germline V gene (reference sequence). The DNA for the CDR3 is TGTGCCAGCAGCTTAGGACCCGGCCCCAATTCACCCCTCCACTTT. It encodes CASSLGPGPNSPLHF.

This clonotype was counted many times. The rearrangement uses TRBV20-1 and TRBJ2-7, with D unclear. V was pared by 3 bases and J by 4 bases, with 10 bases between. The CDR3 loop spans 12 amino acids. Per the germline V gene, CDR1 is DFQATT and CDR2 is SNEGSKA (reference sequence). The CDR3 DNA follows: TGCAGTGCTAGTGGGGTTGGGTACGAGCAGTACTTC. This encodes CSASGVGYEQYF.

This clonotype has ten or more counts. The V and J genes are TRBV4-1 and TRBJ2-4; D call uncertain. The length of the CDR3 is 15 residues. CDR1 is MGHRA and CDR2 is YSYEKL in the germline V gene. Trimming shortened V by 6 bases and J by 1 base, and 13 bases separated the two germline ends. In DNA, the CDR3 is TGCGCCAGCAGAATGACCAACCTTGCCAAAAACATTCAGTACTTC. It translates to CASRMTNLAKNIQYF.

Note on this clonotype: As the CDR3 is not closed by the conserved phenylalanine or tryptophan, this likely results from a read error. The chain uses TRBV28 and TRBJ1-2; 7 positions agree with TRBD1. With 4 bases clipped from V and 4 bases from J, the junction kept 12 bases outside the gene matches. Germline V gene sequence: CDR1 MDHEN, CDR2 SYDVKM. This CDR3 spans 16 amino acids. CDR3 bases: TGTGCCAGCAGTTCCCGAGTACAGGGGATGAGCTATGGCTACACCCTC. Translated, it gives CASSSRVQGMSYGYTL.

A word on this clonotype: This may be a read error: a much more frequent sequence differs by one nucleotide. This sequence joins TRBV7-6 and TRBJ1-1, with D unresolved. The germline V gene has CDR1 SGHVS and CDR2 FNYEAQ. The V end was cut by 5 bases, the J end by 1 base, with 11 bases between. The CDR3 length is 14 residues. The CDR3 here is CASSIDGSNTEAFF. CDR3 sequence (DNA): TGTGCCAGCAGCATAGACGGATCGAACACTGAAGCTTTCTTT.

Regarding this clonotype: This may arise from a read error, as a much more abundant clone is one base away. The genes are TRBV5-1 and TRBJ2-5, with D possibly being TRBD1 (6 bases). V gave up 0 bases and J gave up 2 bases, with 17 bases separating them. Germline V gene data show CDR1 as SGHRS and CDR2 as YFSETQ. The CDR3 runs 17 residues. Here the CDR3 reads CASSLEYHREVQETQYF. In DNA, the CDR3 is TGCGCCAGCAGCTTGGAATACCACAGGGAAGTACAAGAGACCCAGTACTTC.

This clonotype was observed many times. The chain has TRBV7-2 and TRBJ2-7, with D possibly TRBD2 on 7 matching bases. The germline gives CDR1 SGHTA, CDR2 FQGNSA. V was shortened by 1 base and J by 3 bases, with 16 bases between the two germline ends. This CDR3 is built from 16 residues. The CDR3 here is CASSLVGGGGGYEQYF. The DNA of the CDR3 is TGTGCCAGCAGCTTAGTGGGGGGGGGCGGCGGCTACGAGCAGTACTTC. The variable domain in full, with the rest retrieved from reference TRBV7-2 and TRBJ2-7, is GAGVSQSPSNKVTEKGKDVELRCDPISGHTALYWYRQSLGQGLEFLIYFQGNSAPDKSGLPSDRFSAERTGGSVSTLTIQRTQQEDSAVYLCASSLVGGGGGYEQYFGPGTRLTVT.

This clonotype showed up many times. V usage is TRBV7-8 and J usage is TRBJ1-2; tentatively, D is TRBD1 (6 bases). The CDR3 contains 13 residues. The ends were cut back, 11 bases at V and 2 bases at J, with 15 bases in the middle. Germline V gene lookup returns CDR1 SGHVS and CDR2 FQNEAQ. The CDR3 here is CAWGPHRNYGYTF. The CDR3 DNA reads TGTGCCTGGGGGCCGCACAGGAACTATGGCTACACCTTC.